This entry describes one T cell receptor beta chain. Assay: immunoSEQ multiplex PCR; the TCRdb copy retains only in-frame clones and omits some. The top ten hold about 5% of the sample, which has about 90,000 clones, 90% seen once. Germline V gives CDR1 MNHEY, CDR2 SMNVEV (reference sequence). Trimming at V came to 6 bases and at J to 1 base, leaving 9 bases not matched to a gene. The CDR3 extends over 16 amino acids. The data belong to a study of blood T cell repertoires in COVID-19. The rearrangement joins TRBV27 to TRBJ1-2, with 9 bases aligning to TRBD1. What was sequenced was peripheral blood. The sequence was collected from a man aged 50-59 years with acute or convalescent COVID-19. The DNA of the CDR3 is TGTGCCAGCAGCGTCACAGGGGGCGCCGGTAACTATGGCTACACCTTC. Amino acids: CASSVTGGAGNYGYTF.